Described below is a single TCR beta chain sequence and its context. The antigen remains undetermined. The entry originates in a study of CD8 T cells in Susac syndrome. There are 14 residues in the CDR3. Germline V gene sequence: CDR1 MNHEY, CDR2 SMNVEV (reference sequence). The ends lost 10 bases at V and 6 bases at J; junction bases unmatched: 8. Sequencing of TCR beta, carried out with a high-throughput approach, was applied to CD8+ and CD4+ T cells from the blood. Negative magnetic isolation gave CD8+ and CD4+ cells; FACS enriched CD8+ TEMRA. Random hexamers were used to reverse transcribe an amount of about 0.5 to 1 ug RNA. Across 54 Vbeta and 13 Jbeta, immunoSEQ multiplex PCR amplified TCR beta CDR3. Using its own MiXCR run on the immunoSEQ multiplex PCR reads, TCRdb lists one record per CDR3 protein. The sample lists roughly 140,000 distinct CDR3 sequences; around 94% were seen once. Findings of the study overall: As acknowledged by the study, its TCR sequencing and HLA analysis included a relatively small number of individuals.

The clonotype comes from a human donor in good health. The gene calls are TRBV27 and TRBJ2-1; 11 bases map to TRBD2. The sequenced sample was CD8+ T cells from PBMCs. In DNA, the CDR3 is TGTGCCACTGCGCCGACTAGCGGGATCAATGAGCAGTTCTTC. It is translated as CATAPTSGINEQFF.